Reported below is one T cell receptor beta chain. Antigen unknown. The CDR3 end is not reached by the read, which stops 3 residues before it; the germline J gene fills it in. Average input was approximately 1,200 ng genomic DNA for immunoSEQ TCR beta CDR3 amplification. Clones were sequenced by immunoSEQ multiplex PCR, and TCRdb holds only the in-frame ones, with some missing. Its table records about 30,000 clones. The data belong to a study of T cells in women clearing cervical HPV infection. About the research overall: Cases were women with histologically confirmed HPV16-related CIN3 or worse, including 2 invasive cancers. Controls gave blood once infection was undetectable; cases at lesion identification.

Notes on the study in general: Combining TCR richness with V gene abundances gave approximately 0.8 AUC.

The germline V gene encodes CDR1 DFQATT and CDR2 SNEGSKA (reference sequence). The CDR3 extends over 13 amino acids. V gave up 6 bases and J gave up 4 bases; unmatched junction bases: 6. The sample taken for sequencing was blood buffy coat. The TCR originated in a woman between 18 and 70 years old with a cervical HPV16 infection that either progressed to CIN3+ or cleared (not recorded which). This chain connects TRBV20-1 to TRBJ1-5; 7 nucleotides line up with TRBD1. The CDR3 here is CSALTGINQPQHF. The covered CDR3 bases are TGCAGTGCACTGACAGGGATTAATCAGCCC.